The 15 T cell receptor beta chains given below trace back to one sample, sequenced in a study of blood T cell repertoires in COVID-19. The protocol was immunoSEQ multiplex PCR, while the TCRdb copy is restricted to in-frame clones and leaves out a portion. There are roughly 120,000 clones in the sample; approximately 84% occur only once, and under 2.5% lies in the top ten. Sequencing was performed on peripheral blood. Receptors originate from an older man with acute or convalescent COVID-19.

V gene TRBV5-4 combines with J gene TRBJ2-3; 9 bases map to TRBD2. The length of the CDR3 is 14 residues. In germline, CDR1 is SGHNT, CDR2 YYREEE (reference sequence). With 5 bases clipped from V and 4 bases from J, the junction kept 5 bases outside the gene matches. CDR3 nucleotide sequence: TGTGCCAGCAGTAGCGGGGGAGAGGCAGATACGCAGTATTTT. This codes for CASSSGGEADTQYF.

The chain uses TRBV29-1 and TRBJ1-1; 7 nucleotides agree with TRBD1. CDR1 SQVTM and CDR2 ANQGSEA come from the germline V gene. The CDR3 covers 14 residues. V lost 6 bases to trimming and J lost 0 bases; unmatched junction nucleotides: 7. CDR3 loop: CSVEKGQLNTEAFF. Here the CDR3 DNA reads TGCAGCGTGGAAAAGGGACAGCTGAACACTGAAGCTTTCTTT.

This chain links TRBV11-2 with TRBJ2-7, with D unclear. V lost 7 bases, J lost 5 bases, and 21 bases lay in between. In germline, CDR1 is SGHAT, CDR2 FQNNGV. The CDR3 extends over 15 amino acids. Here the CDR3 reads CASTSPATLGNEQYF. The DNA for the CDR3 is TGTGCCAGCACCTCCCCGGCGACCCTAGGCAACGAGCAGTACTTC.

The sample holds one count of this clone. This chain links TRBV11-1 with TRBJ1-6; D remains unclear. This CDR3 is 14 amino acids long. CDR1 is SGHAT and CDR2 is FQDESV in the germline V gene (reference sequence). V lost 3 bases to trimming and J lost 4 bases, with 7 bases between them. The chain's CDR3 is CASSFVQYNSPLHF. As DNA, the CDR3 is TGTGCCAGCAGCTTCGTACAGTATAATTCACCCCTCCACTTT.

This chain connects TRBV21-1 to TRBJ1-2; TRBD1 reflects the table's D call only, with no check against the DNA. TRBV21-1 is designated a pseudogene. This CDR3 has 18 residues. The CDR3 reads CASSKALPGKGKNYGYTF. For the CDR3, the DNA is TGTGCCAGCAGCAAAGCGCTGCCAGGGAAAGGGAAAAACTATGGCTACACCTTC.

This chain connects TRBV6-5 to TRBJ2-2; no reliable D call. V lost 3 bases to trimming and J lost 0 bases, with 8 bases between them. The CDR3 has 15 amino acids. The V gene's germline CDR1 is MNHEY and CDR2 SVGAGI. CDR3 in amino acids: CASSYSKSNTGELFF. CDR3 in DNA: TGTGCCAGCAGTTATAGCAAATCGAACACCGGGGAGCTGTTTTTT.

The chain couples TRBV5-1 to TRBJ1-1, with 7 bases aligning to TRBD1. This CDR3 has 14 residues. V gave up 3 bases and J gave up 6 bases; unmatched junction bases: 8. CDR1 is SGHRS, CDR2 YFSETQ, per germline. The CDR3 region has the DNA TGCGCCAGCAGCTCGGGACAGATGGGCCCTGAAGCTTTCTTT. Encoded protein: CASSSGQMGPEAFF. The complete variable domain, with remaining parts taken from reference TRBV5-1 and TRBJ1-1, reads KAGVTQTPRYLIKTRGQQVTLSCSPISGHRSVSWYQQTPGQGLQFLFEYFSETQRNKGNFPGRFSGRQFSNSRSEMNVSTLELGDSALYLCASSSGQMGPEAFFGQGTRLTVV.

The V and J genes are TRBV28 and TRBJ1-6; 9 bases are shared with TRBD1. Germline values: CDR1 MDHEN, CDR2 SYDVKM. V was pared by 2 bases and J by 0 bases, with 2 bases of the junction left unmatched. CDR3 length: 17 amino acids. Here the CDR3 reads CASSLGTGSSYNSPLHF. For the CDR3, the DNA is TGTGCCAGCAGTTTAGGGACAGGGAGCTCCTATAATTCACCCCTCCACTTT.

This clone was seen just once. The chain uses TRBV7-9 and TRBJ1-1; tentative D call: TRBD1 (5 bases). The CDR3 spans 11 residues. Germline-derived CDR1 and CDR2 are SEHNR and FQNEAQ (reference sequence). The ends were cut back, 3 bases at V and 11 bases at J, with 10 bases in the middle. The CDR3 region is CASSFAGRAFF. The CDR3 region has the DNA TGTGCCAGCAGCTTTGCAGGGAGGGCTTTCTTT.

This clone was observed a few times. V is TRBV6-5 and J is TRBJ2-7; 10 nucleotides align to TRBD2. Trimming removed 2 bases from V and 2 bases from J; junction bases left unmatched: 3. The CDR3 spans 15 residues. Germline V gene sequence: CDR1 MNHEY, CDR2 SVGAGI. CDR3 region: CASSYTSGKTYEQYF. In nucleotides, the CDR3 is TGTGCCAGCAGTTACACTAGCGGGAAGACCTACGAGCAGTACTTC.

The chain recombines TRBV21-1 with TRBJ2-1; the table assigns TRBD1, which was not confirmed against the DNA. TRBV21-1 has pseudogene status. This CDR3 is 12 amino acids long. In DNA, the CDR3 is TGTGCCAGCTTAACAGGGTACAATGAGCAGTTCTTC. It codes for CASLTGYNEQFF.

The rearrangement joins TRBV6-5 to TRBJ2-1, with D possibly being TRBD1 (5 bases). The CDR3 has 13 amino acids. V lost 9 bases, J lost 2 bases, and 11 bases lay in between. CDR1 is MNHEY and CDR2 is SVGAGI in the germline V gene. The DNA for the CDR3 is TGTGCCAGTACTGGGGCTCCCTACAATGAGCAGTTCTTC. Protein: CASTGAPYNEQFF.

This chain joins TRBV5-1 and TRBJ1-4, with a tentative D call TRBD1 (5 bases). CDR3 length: 16 amino acids. Trimming removed 1 base from V and 7 bases from J, with 17 bases in between. Germline V gene sequence: CDR1 SGHRS, CDR2 YFSETQ. The CDR3 loop reads CASSLSLGGAGEKLFF. CDR3 DNA sequence: TGCGCCAGCAGCTTGTCCCTCGGAGGGGCGGGTGAAAAACTGTTTTTT.

This clone has a single count. The chain combines TRBV5-8 with TRBJ2-3; TRBD2 agrees at 7 bases. After removal of 0 bases from V and 3 bases from J, the junction contained 1 base not matched to a gene. The germline V gene has CDR1 SGHTS and CDR2 YDEGEE. The CDR3 totals 14 residues. The DNA for the CDR3 is TGTGCCAGCAGCTTGGCCGGGGGGACAGATACGCAGTATTTT. Translation: CASSLAGGTDTQYF.

This chain connects TRBV11-2 to TRBJ2-2; 10 nucleotides match TRBD2. The CDR3 runs to 15 residues. CDR1 SGHAT and CDR2 FQNNGV come from the germline V gene. V lost 1 base and J lost 9; bases outside the gene matches: 5. The CDR3 nucleotides read TGTGCCAGCAGCTTAGGGGCTAGCGGGGGAAGGGAGCTGTTTTTT. It yields the protein CASSLGASGGRELFF.